This TCR beta chain stems from a study of T cell repertoires in cytomegalovirus infection. Study summary: Indications of both CMV infection and matching HLA type were provided by public TCR beta signatures. Findings and caveats of the study: Accumulated public TCR beta family frequency recognized individuals carrying CMV together with the relevant HLA. CMV-specific HLA-C-restricted TCR beta clonotypes dominated the ex vivo response.

V lost 4 bases and J 3 bases, leaving 15 bases between the germline ends. This CDR3 has 16 residues. Germline V CDR1 and CDR2: SGHDN, FVKESK. Via MiXCR, TCRdb re-called the reads, giving one row per CDR3 protein. This repertoire shows under 350,000 distinct CDR3 sequences, around 9.6% found once; its top ten account for around 2.4%. This clonotype has ten or more counts. The antigen is not known. Sequencing was performed on PBMCs. The sequence was obtained from a human donor in good health (CMV status not recorded). Some clones in this sample may be carry-over from other donors' samples. V is TRBV14 and J is TRBJ2-2; tentative D call: TRBD2 (7 bases). For the CDR3, the DNA is TGTGCCAGCAGCCCACGAGGGGGGGTTTACACCGGGGAGCTGTTTTTT. Its translation is CASSPRGGVYTGELFF.